A selection of T cell receptor beta chains follows, all from one sample in a study of cytomegalovirus exposure and HLA in healthy donors. Only in-frame clones appear in the TCRdb table, and some are missing; sequencing was by immunoSEQ multiplex PCR. The sample includes 200,000 to 300,000 clones, about 86% of them seen just once. The sequencing sample was made of PBMCs. The receptors originated from a woman in her twenties or thirties in good health and CMV-seropositive. CDR3s include the opening cysteine and the closing phenylalanine or tryptophan. A D gene is named only where the DNA matches it firmly. Part of the rows lack a size; the others show once, few, many or a class for expanded clones.

TRBV7-9	TRBJ1-1	.	.	TGTGCCAGCAGCACCGAGGGTGGAGACACTGAAGCTTTCTTT	CASSTEGGDTEAFF
TRBV29-1	TRBJ2-7	TRBD2	few	TGCAGCGTGGCCGGACTAGCGGGAGATATGTACGAGCAGTACTTC	CSVAGLAGDMYEQYF
TRBV9	TRBJ2-5	.	once	TGTGCCAGCAGCGTAGGGGGGCGCGGGGAGACCCAGTACTTC	CASSVGGRGETQYF
TRBV9	TRBJ2-1	TRBD2	.	TGTGCCAGCAGCGGGACTAGCGGGGATTACAATGAGCAGTTCTTC	CASSGTSGDYNEQFF
TRBV19	TRBJ2-7	TRBD1	.	TGTGCCAGTAGTCCGACAGGGGGTGGCTACGAGCAGTACTTC	CASSPTGGGYEQYF
TRBV29-1	TRBJ1-2	.	.	TGCAGCGTTGCGTCGCGACAACTCTATGGCTACACCTTC	CSVASRQLYGYTF
TRBV28	TRBJ2-7	.	.	TGTGCCAGCAGTCCACCGGGAGTTTACGAGCAGTACTTC	CASSPPGVYEQYF
TRBV6-1	TRBJ2-7	.	.	TGTGCCAGCAGTGAAACAGGGCGGAACTACGAGCAGTACTTC	CASSETGRNYEQYF
TRBV2	TRBJ2-7	TRBD1	.	TGTGCCAGCGGGGGACAGGGGGCGGGCGAGCAGTACTTC	CASGGQGAGEQYF
TRBV7-9	TRBJ2-1	TRBD2	.	TGTGCCAGCAGCTCGACTAGCGGGGGTGAGCAGTTCTTC	CASSSTSGGEQFF
TRBV6-5	TRBJ2-7	.	.	TGTGCCAGCTCAAGAGGCGGATCCTACGAGCAGTACTTC	CASSRGGSYEQYF
TRBV7-2	TRBJ2-7	TRBD1	.	TGTGCCAGCAGCTTTAAGACAGGGGGTAACGAGCAGTACTTC	CASSFKTGGNEQYF
TRBV27	TRBJ1-2	.	.	TGTGCCAGCAGTTCAGGGCGGCACTATGGCTACACCTTC	CASSSGRHYGYTF
TRBV13	TRBJ2-7	.	.	TGTGCCAGCAGCTTAGGACAGCAACAAACCTACGAGCAGTACTTC	CASSLGQQQTYEQYF
TRBV6-1	TRBJ1-2	.	few	TGTGCCAGCAGTGAAGCTGGACAGTATGGCTACACCTTC	CASSEAGQYGYTF
TRBV4-1	TRBJ1-1	.	.	TGCGCCAGCAGCGCAAATCAGGGGAACACTGAAGCTTTCTTT	CASSANQGNTEAFF
TRBV7-6	TRBJ1-1	.	.	TGTGCCAGCAGCTTCCAGGGTTCCACTGAAGCTTTCTTT	CASSFQGSTEAFF
TRBV29-1	TRBJ1-2	.	once	TGCAGCGTTGAAGGCCAGGATTATGGCTACACCTTC	CSVEGQDYGYTF
TRBV15	TRBJ2-2	.	.	TGTGCCACCAGCAGGGACCAGGGGCAGAGGACCGGGGAGCTGTTTTTT	CATSRDQGQRTGELFF
TRBV29-1	TRBJ2-1	TRBD2	.	TGCAGCGTTGAAGGGCGGCTAGCGGGTTTAGAGCAGTTCTTC	CSVEGRLAGLEQFF
TRBV11-2	TRBJ2-1	TRBD2	.	TGTGCCAGCAGCTCTAGCGGGAGGGCCTACAATGAGCAGTTCTTC	CASSSSGRAYNEQFF
TRBV11-3	TRBJ2-3	TRBD2	.	TGTGCCAGCAGCTTTCTAGCGGCAGATACGCAGTATTTT	CASSFLAADTQYF
TRBV30	TRBJ1-4	.	.	TGTGCCTGGAGTGCGCGGGGAGGGACTAATGAAAAACTGTTTTTT	CAWSARGGTNEKLFF
TRBV9	TRBJ1-2	.	.	TGTGCCAGCAGCGTAGGATTACAGAACTATGGCTACACCTTC	CASSVGLQNYGYTF
TRBV6-1	TRBJ1-3	.	.	TGTGCCAGCGCGAAGGGGGCTGGAAACACCATATATTTT	CASAKGAGNTIYF
TRBV19	TRBJ1-2	TRBD1	.	TGTGCCAGTAGCGACAGGGGAGGAGGCTACACCTTC	CASSDRGGGYTF
TRBV7-8	TRBJ2-7	TRBD2	.	TGTGCCAGCAGCCTACGGTGGCTAGCGGCCCACGAGCAGTACTTC	CASSLRWLAAHEQYF
TRBV10-2	TRBJ2-7	TRBD2	.	TGCGCCAGCAGTGAATGGAGGAGCGGGGTTACCTACGAGCAGTACTTC	CASSEWRSGVTYEQYF
TRBV5-4	TRBJ1-2	.	.	TGTGCCAGCAGCTTGGATGGCGGCAAAGTGGGCTACACCTTC	CASSLDGGKVGYTF
TRBV5-1	TRBJ2-2	.	.	TGCGCCAGCAGCGTCCAGGCCCCTTCCGGGAGCACCGGGGAGCTGTTTTTT	CASSVQAPSGSTGELFF
TRBV9	TRBJ2-1	TRBD2	.	TGTGCCAGCAGCGGTGTAGCGGGAGGTTTCTACAATGAGCAGTTCTTC	CASSGVAGGFYNEQFF
TRBV28	TRBJ1-2	.	.	TGTGCCAGCAGTTTACCATTCTATGGCTACACCTTC	CASSLPFYGYTF
TRBV5-8	TRBJ1-5	.	.	TGTGCCAGACAGAGATACAATCAGCCCCAGCATTTT	CARQRYNQPQHF
TRBV7-6	TRBJ2-7	TRBD1	.	TGTGCCAGCAGCTTAGGGGCAGGGGGCCTAGTCCTAGCCTACGAGCAGTACTTC	CASSLGAGGLVLAYEQYF
TRBV28	TRBJ2-3	TRBD2	.	TGTGCCAGCAGTTTCCCCCGGAGCGGGAACACAGATACGCAGTATTTT	CASSFPRSGNTDTQYF
TRBV28	TRBJ1-5	TRBD1	.	TGTGCCAGCAGTCGTCGGGACAGGGGGTGGGGACTGAATCAGCCCCAGCATTTT	CASSRRDRGWGLNQPQHF
TRBV30	TRBJ2-5	.	.	TGTGCCTGGGCCCCGACAGGAATCAGGGGGACCCAGTACTTC	CAWAPTGIRGTQYF
TRBV2	TRBJ2-7	.	.	TGTGCCAGCTACAAAGGGGACTACGAGCAGTACTTC	CASYKGDYEQYF
TRBV23-1	TRBJ2-6	TRBD1	.	TGCGCCAGCAGTCAATATACGATGGGACAGGAGGCCAACGTCCTGACTTTC	CASSQYTMGQEANVLTF
TRBV10-3	TRBJ2-7	TRBD2	.	TGTGCCATCAGTGGGGTAACTAGCGGGGAGGAGCAGTACTTC	CAISGVTSGEEQYF
TRBV4-2	TRBJ2-3	TRBD2	.	TGTGCCAGCAGCCCGGGACTAGCGGGAGATACGCAGTATTTT	CASSPGLAGDTQYF
TRBV5-1	TRBJ2-1	TRBD2	.	TGCGCCAGCAGCTCCCTAGCGGGAGCCAATGAGCAGTTCTTC	CASSSLAGANEQFF